The clone carrying this T cell receptor (beta chain) has ten or more counts. Its antigen remains unknown. The study co-extracted DNA and RNA from around 20-30 mg of unsorted bulk tissue. Collection of samples drew on five separate regions of each tumor. Deletions cut 5 bases from V and 8 bases from J, with 18 bases between. There are 14 residues in the CDR3. Germline V lookup: CDR1 MNHNS, CDR2 SASEGT. Researchers generated TCR beta cDNA from about 450 ng of total RNA, relying on a constant-region primer. Modified slightly, ARM-PCR produced TCR beta libraries over three nested multiplex PCR rounds. TRBV1-TRBV30 forward and Cbeta reverse primers drove the first two roughly 10-cycle rounds. TCRdb recomputed calls from the multiplex PCR reads with MiXCR, one row per CDR3 protein. The sample records 95,000 to 150,000 distinct CDR3 sequences, 55% to 75% being singletons. This specimen belongs to a study of tumor-infiltrating lymphocytes in primary liver carcinoma. Study overall: Productive TCRbeta read yields ran from roughly 3.7 to 6.8 million per sample and were similar between tissues.

Study results and limitations: Tumor region pairs shared more overlap than did tumor-adjacent and tumor-blood pairs.

The TCR was taken from a woman aged 55-69 years with primary liver carcinoma and hepatitis B virus infection. The rearrangement uses TRBV6-1 and TRBJ1-1, with D unclear. Sequenced: liver tumor tissue from sampling region 3. Noted subset: tumor region T3, left-lateral pole. The CDR3 coding sequence is TGTGCCAGCAGTCGATATGGGGAGGAATCCGAAGCTTTCTTT. Protein product: CASSRYGEESEAFF.